Described below is a single T cell receptor beta chain sequence and its context. Its antigen is not yet known. No qualities accompany the bases; no much larger clone lies one base away. All donors were healthy Caucasians. Three unrelated non-twin adults were additionally sequenced: a male aged 18 to 29, a male aged 50 to 60 and a female aged 50 to 60. Miltenyi CD45RO+ enrichment and human naive T-cell isolation kits were used to isolate memory (CD45RO+) and naive T cells from PBMC. The protocol used for the library was 5' RACE. Sequenced on an Illumina HiSeq 2000. Template switching added a universal primer binding site, and the final cDNA carried a unique molecular identifier that allowed TCR cDNA molecules to be counted accurately. First-strand cDNA for TCR alpha and beta chains was synthesized from specific primers in the conserved constant-segment region. Each cDNA library was double barcoded, with a SMART-Mk sample barcode plus Illumina barcodes, to control for contamination. Two successive PCR steps introduced TruSeq adapter sequences along with Illumina sample barcodes. TCR alpha and beta cDNA libraries were sequenced on the Illumina HiSeq platform with custom primers. The source study handled its data this way. MiGEC processed the raw reads to extract unique molecular identifiers, while MiXCR was used to determine the CDR3 positions. Recombination models were inferred per individual with the repgenHMM and IGoR tools using an EM algorithm. The tcR package in R was used for shared clonotype analysis, with sharing normalized by the product of cloneset sizes. Out-of-frame nonproductive sequences were analyzed to study raw recombination free of thymic and clonal selection effects. The raw public data were reprocessed by TCRdb itself: fastp quality trimming at Q25, MiXCR clonotype calling, in-frame beta chains only. All rows with the same CDR3 protein become a single entry with the most common DNA and genes. TCRdb's processing, not the authors', yielded these V and J calls. The sample yields about 690,000 distinct CDR3 sequences; 6% to 6.5% were counted once. Around 1.7% of the sample rests with the top ten.

Relative to germline, V is missing 1 base and J is missing 4 bases, with 4 bases of the junction outside any gene match. The CDR3, from cysteine to phenylalanine, totals 15 residues. Only the CDR3 region is kept as DNA, spanning 45 bases read in frame from base 1. The germline V gene provides CDR1 MGHDK and CDR2 SYGVNS. The entry originates in a study of identical twins (dated by TCRdb to between 2015 and 2016). Describing the broader study: To test whether fetal clonotypes persist, this study deep-sequenced TCR alpha and beta repertoires from monozygotic twins, from unrelated adults of various ages, and from cord blood. To rule out contamination, the twin experiments were replicated at different times with different library preparation protocols.

Results the study describes overall, beyond this receptor: Fewer insertions were carried by abundant cord blood beta clonotypes, a similar but weaker trend appeared in young adult naive repertoires, and no such trend appeared in memory repertoires. In monozygotic twins, recombination models systematically underestimated out-of-frame TCR alpha sharing, but the models matched the sharing seen between unrelated individuals. Because the same donors could not be followed over many years, the conclusions relied on cross-sectional statistical analysis. Zero-insertion analyses could be partly confounded by invariant T cells such as MAIT and iNKT, although diverse VJ usage argued against such confounding for most clonotypes. Compared with coincidental sharing between unrelated individuals, out-of-frame TCR alpha sequences shared between twins showed an excess of sequences with low generation probability. A weaker excess of twin sharing was found in beta out-of-frame sequences because the signal-to-noise ratio was lowered by fewer shared sequences.

Rearrangement joined TRBV25-1 to TRBJ2-3; 8 nucleotides in the junction match TRBD1. Sequencing input: naive T cells sorted from blood. The cell subset or site label, read with the paper, signifies: cells isolated with a human naive T-cell isolation kit. The sequence was collected from a man between 18 and 35 years old in good health. The base sequence is TGTGCCAGCAGTGAATTCAGGGGGCCCGCAGATACGCAGTATTTT. Translated, this is CASSEFRGPADTQYF.